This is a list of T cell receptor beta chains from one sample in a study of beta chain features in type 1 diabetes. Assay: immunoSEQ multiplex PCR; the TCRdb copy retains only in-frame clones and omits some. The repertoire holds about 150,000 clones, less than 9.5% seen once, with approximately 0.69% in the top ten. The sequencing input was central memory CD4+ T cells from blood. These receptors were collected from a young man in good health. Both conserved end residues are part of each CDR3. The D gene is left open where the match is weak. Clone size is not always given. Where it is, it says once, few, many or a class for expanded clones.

CDR3aa: CASSVGSSGWTDTQYF; CDR3nt: TGTGCCAGCAGCGTAGGGTCTAGCGGGTGGACAGATACGCAGTATTTT; v_gene: TRBV9; d_gene: TRBD2; abundance: few; j_gene: TRBJ2-3
CDR3aa: CASSPVAGLATQAGTQYF; CDR3nt: TGCGCCAGCAGCCCCGTAGCCGGACTAGCAACACAGGCGGGTACGCAGTATTTT; v_gene: TRBV4-1; d_gene: TRBD2; abundance: few; j_gene: TRBJ2-3
CDR3aa: CASSISPRMYNNEQFF; CDR3nt: TGTGCCAGTAGTATATCACCCAGAATGTACAACAATGAGCAGTTCTTC; v_gene: TRBV19; d_gene: .; abundance: .; j_gene: TRBJ2-1
CDR3aa: CASRLTGGIENGELFF; CDR3nt: TGTGCCAGCAGGTTAACAGGGGGCATCGAAAACGGGGAGCTGTTTTTT; v_gene: TRBV7-2; d_gene: TRBD1; abundance: .; j_gene: TRBJ2-2
CDR3aa: CASSRTSGGVSDTQYF; CDR3nt: TGTGCCAGCAGCCGGACTAGCGGGGGGGTCTCAGATACGCAGTATTTT; v_gene: TRBV27; d_gene: TRBD2; abundance: .; j_gene: TRBJ2-3
CDR3aa: CASSYSSRGWNEQFF; CDR3nt: TGTGCCAGCAGTTACTCGAGCAGGGGGTGGAATGAGCAGTTCTTC; v_gene: TRBV6-5; d_gene: TRBD1; abundance: few; j_gene: TRBJ2-1
CDR3aa: CASTSGGRSTDTQYF; CDR3nt: TGTGCCAGCACCTCGGGCGGGAGAAGTACAGATACGCAGTATTTT; v_gene: TRBV19; d_gene: TRBD2; abundance: .; j_gene: TRBJ2-3
CDR3aa: CASSLMSGRGEAFF; CDR3nt: TGTGCCAGCAGCTTAATGTCGGGCAGGGGTGAAGCTTTCTTT; v_gene: TRBV7-9; d_gene: .; abundance: few; j_gene: TRBJ1-1
CDR3aa: CASSTPSNYEQYF; CDR3nt: TGTGCCAGCAGTACACCTTCCAACTACGAGCAGTACTTC; v_gene: TRBV7-2; d_gene: .; abundance: few; j_gene: TRBJ2-7
CDR3aa: CATSGAGGGQTQYF; CDR3nt: TGTGCCACCAGCGGGGCGGGGGGCGGACAGACCCAGTACTTC; v_gene: TRBV15; d_gene: TRBD2; abundance: few; j_gene: TRBJ2-5
CDR3aa: CASSLDGDRAIRF; CDR3nt: TGTGCCAGCAGCTTGGACGGGGACAGGGCGATTCGTTTC; v_gene: TRBV5-4; d_gene: TRBD1; abundance: .; j_gene: TRBJ2-7
CDR3aa: CASSLAGTGRTGELFF; CDR3nt: TGCGCCAGCAGCCTAGCCGGGACAGGGAGGACCGGGGAGCTGTTTTTT; v_gene: TRBV4-3; d_gene: TRBD1; abundance: few; j_gene: TRBJ2-2
CDR3aa: CASSQRQTNTGELFF; CDR3nt: TGTGCCAGCAGCCAGAGGCAGACGAACACCGGGGAGCTGTTTTTT; v_gene: TRBV7-9; d_gene: .; abundance: few; j_gene: TRBJ2-2
CDR3aa: CASSPPTGRGNEQYF; CDR3nt: TGTGCCAGCTCACCACCTACCGGGAGGGGAAACGAGCAGTACTTC; v_gene: TRBV18; d_gene: TRBD2; abundance: .; j_gene: TRBJ2-7
CDR3aa: CASSPGLSYGYTF; CDR3nt: TGTGCCAGCAGTCCAGGATTGAGCTATGGCTACACCTTC; v_gene: TRBV5-6; d_gene: .; abundance: .; j_gene: TRBJ1-2
CDR3aa: CASSVSTGSNYGYTF; CDR3nt: TGTGCCAGCAGTGTCTCGACAGGATCTAACTATGGCTACACCTTC; v_gene: TRBV27; d_gene: .; abundance: few; j_gene: TRBJ1-2
CDR3aa: CASSKQGDEQYF; CDR3nt: TGTGCCAGCAGCAAACAGGGCGACGAGCAGTACTTC; v_gene: TRBV6-1; d_gene: .; abundance: .; j_gene: TRBJ2-7
CDR3aa: CASSQSVYEQYF; CDR3nt: TGTGCCAGCAGCCAATCCGTCTACGAGCAGTACTTC; v_gene: TRBV14; d_gene: .; abundance: few; j_gene: TRBJ2-7
CDR3aa: CASSLVQRLDGNTIYF; CDR3nt: TGCGCCAGCAGCTTGGTGCAGCGGCTTGATGGAAACACCATATATTTT; v_gene: TRBV5-1; d_gene: .; abundance: .; j_gene: TRBJ1-3
CDR3aa: CASSAESPVNEQFF; CDR3nt: TGTGCCAGCAGTGCGGAGAGCCCCGTCAATGAGCAGTTCTTC; v_gene: TRBV28; d_gene: .; abundance: few; j_gene: TRBJ2-1